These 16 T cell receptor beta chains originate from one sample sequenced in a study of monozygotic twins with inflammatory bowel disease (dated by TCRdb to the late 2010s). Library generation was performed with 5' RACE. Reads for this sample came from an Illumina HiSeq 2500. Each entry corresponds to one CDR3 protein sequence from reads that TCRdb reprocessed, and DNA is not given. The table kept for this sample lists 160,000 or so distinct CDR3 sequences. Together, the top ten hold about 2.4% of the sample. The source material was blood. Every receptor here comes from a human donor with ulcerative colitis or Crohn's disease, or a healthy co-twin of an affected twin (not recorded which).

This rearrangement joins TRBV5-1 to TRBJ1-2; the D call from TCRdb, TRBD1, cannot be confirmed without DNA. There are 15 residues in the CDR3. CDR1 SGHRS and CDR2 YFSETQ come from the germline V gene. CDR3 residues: CASSLAEGTVGGYTF.

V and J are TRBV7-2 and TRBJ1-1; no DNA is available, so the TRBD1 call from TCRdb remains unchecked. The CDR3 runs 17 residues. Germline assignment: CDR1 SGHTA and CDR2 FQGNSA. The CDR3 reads CASSSAFDWGEETEAFF. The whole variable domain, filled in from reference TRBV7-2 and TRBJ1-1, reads GAGVSQSPSNKVTEKGKDVELRCDPISGHTALYWYRQSLGQGLEFLIYFQGNSAPDKSGLPSDRFSAERTGGSVSTLTIQRTQQEDSAVYLCASSSAFDWGEETEAFFGQGTRLTVV.

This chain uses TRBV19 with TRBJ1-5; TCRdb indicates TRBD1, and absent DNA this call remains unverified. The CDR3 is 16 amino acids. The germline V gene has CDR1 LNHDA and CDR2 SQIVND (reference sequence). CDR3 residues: CASSIVGDRIYQPQHF.

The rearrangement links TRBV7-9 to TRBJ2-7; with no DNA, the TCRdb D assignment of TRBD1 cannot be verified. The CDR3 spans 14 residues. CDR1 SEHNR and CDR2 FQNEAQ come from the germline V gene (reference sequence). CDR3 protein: CASTSRDGPYEQYF.

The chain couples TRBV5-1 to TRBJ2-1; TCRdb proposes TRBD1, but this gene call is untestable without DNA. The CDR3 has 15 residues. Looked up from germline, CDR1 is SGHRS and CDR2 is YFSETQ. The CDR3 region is CASRLGQGAPNEQFF.

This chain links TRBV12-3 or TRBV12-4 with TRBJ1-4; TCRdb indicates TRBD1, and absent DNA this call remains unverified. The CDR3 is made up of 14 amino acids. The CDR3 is CASSFGGAGEKLFF.

The CDR3: CASSFNGANVLTF. J is TRBJ2-6 and V is TRBV5-6. From germline, CDR1 is SGHDT and CDR2 YYEEEE. The CDR3 has 13 residues.

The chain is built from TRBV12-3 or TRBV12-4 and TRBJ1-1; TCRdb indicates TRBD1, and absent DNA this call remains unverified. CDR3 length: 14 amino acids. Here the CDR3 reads CASSLLRGRTEAFF.

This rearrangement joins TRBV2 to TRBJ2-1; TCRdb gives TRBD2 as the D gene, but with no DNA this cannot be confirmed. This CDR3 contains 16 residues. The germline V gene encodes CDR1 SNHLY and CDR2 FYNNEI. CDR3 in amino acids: CASIRNSGGASNEQFF.

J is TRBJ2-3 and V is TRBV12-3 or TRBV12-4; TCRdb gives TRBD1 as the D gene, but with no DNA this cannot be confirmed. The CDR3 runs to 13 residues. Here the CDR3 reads CASHPGGTDTQYF.

CDR3 protein: CASSQGPGQQYF. This chain connects TRBV4-3 to TRBJ2-7; without DNA, the TCRdb call of TRBD1 cannot be checked. This CDR3 has 12 residues. The V gene's germline CDR1 is LGHNA and CDR2 YSLEER.

The CDR3 is CATSDGSNLETFF. J is TRBJ1-1 and V is TRBV24-1. The CDR3 loop spans 13 amino acids. Germline V gene sequence: CDR1 KGHDR, CDR2 SFDVKD.

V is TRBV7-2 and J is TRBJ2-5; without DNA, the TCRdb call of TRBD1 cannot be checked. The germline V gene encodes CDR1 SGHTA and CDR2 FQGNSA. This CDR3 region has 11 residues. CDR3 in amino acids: CASSPGETQYF.

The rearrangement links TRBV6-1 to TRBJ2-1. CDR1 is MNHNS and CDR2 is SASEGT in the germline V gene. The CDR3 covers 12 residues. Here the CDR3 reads CASSKRANEQFF.

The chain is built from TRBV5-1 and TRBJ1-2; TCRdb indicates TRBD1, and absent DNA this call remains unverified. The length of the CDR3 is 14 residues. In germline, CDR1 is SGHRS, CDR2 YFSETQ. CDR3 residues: CASSLGDRNYGYTF.

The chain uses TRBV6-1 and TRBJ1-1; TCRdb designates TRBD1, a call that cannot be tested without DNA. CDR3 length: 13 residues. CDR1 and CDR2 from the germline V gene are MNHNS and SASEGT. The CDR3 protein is CAIPGTGGTEAFF.